Shown below are 28 T cell receptor beta chains from a single sample sequenced in a study of graft-versus-host responses after intestinal transplantation. For these receptors, no antigen is known. Repertoires were generated with immunoSEQ multiplex PCR, while TCRdb's copy carries only in-frame clones and drops some. The sample gives about 130,000 clones, 92% of which show up once; roughly 0.19% is in the top ten. Material: unstimulated CD4+ T cells sorted from spleen or lymph node cells, obtained before intestinal transplant. These receptors originate from a human donor who received an intestinal transplant.

This clone was seen just once. This sequence joins TRBV28 and TRBJ2-7; D unresolved. V was shortened by 5 bases and J by 5 bases, with 10 bases between the two germline ends. Germline loops: CDR1 MDHEN, CDR2 SYDVKM. The length of the CDR3 is 12 residues. Here the CDR3 DNA reads TGTGCCAGCAGTACAATGGCCCACGAGCAGTACTTC. Amino acids: CASSTMAHEQYF.

The J gene is TRBJ2-7, the V gene TRBV21-1; the D call in the table, TRBD2, was not verified against the DNA. TRBV21-1 is a pseudogene. The CDR3 covers 20 residues. DNA for the CDR3: TGTGCCAGCAGCAAAGTTACCGGGACTAGCGGGATTAGAATGATATACGAGCAGTACTTC. Its translation: CASSKVTGTSGIRMIYEQYF.

This chain links TRBV7-2 with TRBJ2-7, with TRBD2 matching 7 bases. V trimming: 3 bases; J trimming: 3 bases; junction bases outside the gene matches: 2. Per the germline V gene, CDR1 is SGHTA and CDR2 is FQGNSA. The CDR3 runs 13 residues. The CDR3 sequence is CASSFGGSYEQYF. The CDR3 nucleotides are TGTGCCAGCAGCTTTGGCGGGAGCTACGAGCAGTACTTC.

This chain uses TRBV7-2 with TRBJ1-1, with D uncertain. The CDR3 runs to 13 residues. In germline, CDR1 is SGHTA, CDR2 FQGNSA. Trimming took off 5 bases at V and 1 base at J, with 8 bases between the two ends. CDR3 DNA: TGTGCCAGCAGCCGAAACAGGAACACTGAAGCTTTCTTT. Protein sequence: CASSRNRNTEAFF.

On this clone: The sample has other DNA sequences that encode this CDR3 too. The rearrangement uses TRBV4-1 and TRBJ2-4, with D perhaps TRBD1 (5 bases). Per germline, CDR1 MGHRA and CDR2 YSYEKL. The V end lost 5 bases, the J end lost 0 bases, and 8 bases lay between the germline ends. The CDR3 consists of 14 residues. CDR3 nucleotide sequence: TGCGCCAGCAGCGGGGCACTAGCCAAAAACATTCAGTACTTC. Amino acids: CASSGALAKNIQYF.

This chain uses TRBV19 with TRBJ2-3; tentative D call: TRBD2 (7 bases). Trimming removed 5 bases at V and 5 bases at J, with 20 bases between. Germline CDR1 reads LNHDA; CDR2 reads SQIVND (reference sequence). This CDR3 has 16 amino acids. The CDR3 DNA reads as TGTGCCAGTAGTGGTCAGGCGGGGGCCCGGGGAGATACGCAGTATTTT. Encoded protein: CASSGQAGARGDTQYF. The variable domain in full, with the rest retrieved from reference TRBV19 and TRBJ2-3, is DGGITQSPKYLFRKEGQNVTLSCEQNLNHDAMYWYRQDPGQGLRLIYYSQIVNDFQKGDIAEGYSVSREKKESFPLTVTSAQKNPTAFYLCASSGQAGARGDTQYFGPGTRLTVL.

On this clone itself: The junction differs from germline at one of its ends, possibly a read error. The gene calls are TRBV11-2 and TRBJ2-2, with D possibly TRBD2 on 5 matching bases. This CDR3 is 14 amino acids long. Germline loops: CDR1 SGHAT, CDR2 FQNNGV. The chain's CDR3 is CASRLVSVARELFF. CDR3 sequence (DNA): TGTGCCAGCAGATTAGTTAGCGTGGCCCGGGAGCTGTTTTTT.

CDR3: CASDNQETQYF. CDR3 nucleotides: TGTGCCTCGGACAACCAAGAGACCCAGTACTTC. The V gene is TRBV6-1, the J gene TRBJ2-5; tentatively, D is TRBD1 (5 bases). Per the germline V gene, CDR1 is MNHNS and CDR2 is SASEGT. This CDR3 has 11 residues. Trimming left V 11 bases short and J 0 bases short, with 7 bases between.

With respect to this clone: The same CDR3 is also encoded by other DNA sequences in this sample. The chain recombines TRBV20-1 with TRBJ1-1; D is uncertain. Trimming shortened V by 6 bases and J by 3 bases, and 8 bases separated the two germline ends. Germline V gives CDR1 DFQATT, CDR2 SNEGSKA (reference sequence). The CDR3 sequence is 11 residues long. Here the CDR3 DNA reads TGCAGTGCCCCCGGGGACACTGAAGCTTTCTTT. Protein product: CSAPGDTEAFF.

The V and J genes are TRBV4-1 and TRBJ2-1; 12 bases align to TRBD2. Trimming cost V 4 bases and J 8 bases; bases outside gene matches: 6. CDR1 MGHRA and CDR2 YSYEKL come from the germline V gene. This CDR3 is 15 amino acids long. This CDR3 is CASSPSGRAVYEQFF. DNA of the CDR3: TGCGCCAGCAGCCCTAGCGGGAGGGCCGTCTATGAGCAGTTCTTC.

The chain links TRBV5-4 to TRBJ1-1, with 7 bases fitting TRBD1. Germline V lookup: CDR1 SGHNT, CDR2 YYREEE (reference sequence). V was pared by 4 bases and J by 4 bases, with 7 bases of the junction left unmatched. This CDR3 comprises 14 residues. CDR3 DNA: TGTGCCAGCAGCCGGACAGGTACGAGCACTGAAGCTTTCTTT. This encodes CASSRTGTSTEAFF.

This rearrangement joins TRBV7-9 to TRBJ2-1, with D uncertain. Trimming shortened V by 1 base and J by 6 bases, and 4 bases separated the two germline ends. The CDR3 totals 12 residues. Germline V gene sequence: CDR1 SEHNR, CDR2 FQNEAQ (reference sequence). CDR3 nucleotide sequence: TGTGCCAGCAGCTTAGTAGTCAATGAGCAGTTCTTC. Amino acids: CASSLVVNEQFF.

Concerning this clone: Other nucleotide sequences from this sample produce the same CDR3. This chain links TRBV5-1 with TRBJ2-1; D is unclear. CDR1 and CDR2 (germline): SGHRS, YFSETQ. Trimming removed 2 bases at V and 6 bases at J, with 6 bases between. The CDR3 covers 12 residues. The CDR3 sequence: CASSLVVNEQFF. The CDR3 bases are TGCGCCAGCAGCTTAGTAGTCAATGAGCAGTTCTTC.

This clone has a handful of counts. This rearrangement joins TRBV28 to TRBJ1-3; D gene ambiguous. With 6 bases removed from V and 11 bases from J, the gap between germline ends came to 14 bases. The CDR3 is made up of 12 amino acids. Germline V gene sequence: CDR1 MDHEN, CDR2 SYDVKM. The DNA for the CDR3 is TGTGCCAGCAGCCTCTACAGTTCCCCCATATATTTT. Translation: CASSLYSSPIYF.

This sequence joins TRBV21-1 and TRBJ2-1; the D call in the table, TRBD2, was not verified against the DNA. TRBV21-1 is designated a pseudogene. This CDR3 is built from 16 residues. In DNA form, the CDR3 reads TGTGCCAGCAGCAAGCCTCCTAGCGGGAACCTTAATGAGCAGTTCTTC. Its protein product is CASSKPPSGNLNEQFF.

The J gene is TRBJ2-5, the V gene TRBV6-1, with a weak D call TRBD1 (5 bases). This CDR3 region has 15 residues. Germline CDR1 reads MNHNS; CDR2 reads SASEGT. V gave up 4 bases and J gave up 2 bases, with 14 bases separating them. The CDR3 spells CASSGVDRIQETQYF. The CDR3, as DNA: TGTGCCAGCAGTGGGGTTGACAGAATACAAGAGACCCAGTACTTC.

DNA of the CDR3: TGTGCCAGCAGCGCTTGGGGGACTAGCTTAGGGGGCAATGAGCAGTTCTTC. Translating it yields CASSAWGTSLGGNEQFF. The V and J genes are TRBV27 and TRBJ2-1, with 9 bases matching TRBD2. Germline V lookup: CDR1 MNHEY, CDR2 SMNVEV (reference sequence). V dropped 6 bases and J dropped 6; count of bases not matched to a gene: 15. CDR3 length equals 17 residues.

The chain uses TRBV4-2 and TRBJ2-5; a weak D match, TRBD2 (6 bases). Looked up from germline, CDR1 is LGHNA and CDR2 is YNFKEQ. The ends were cut back, 4 bases at V and 3 bases at J, with 12 bases in the middle. The CDR3 runs to 14 residues. The CDR3, as DNA: TGTGCCAGCAGCCTTTACGGGAGCGAAGAGACCCAGTACTTC. Encoded protein: CASSLYGSEETQYF.

The J gene is TRBJ1-5, the V gene TRBV28; D possibly corresponds to TRBD1 (5 bases). Germline values: CDR1 MDHEN, CDR2 SYDVKM. Trimming cost V 3 bases and J 7 bases, with 16 bases left between them. The CDR3 runs to 15 residues. The CDR3 region is CASSLVAGPGQPQHF. The CDR3, as DNA: TGTGCCAGCAGTTTGGTGGCGGGGCCGGGGCAGCCCCAGCATTTT. Filled out from reference TRBV28 and TRBJ1-5, the complete variable domain reads DVKVTQSSRYLVKRTGEKVFLECVQDMDHENMFWYRQDPGLGLRLIYFSYDVKMKEKGDIPEGYSVSREKKERFSLILESASTNQTSMYLCASSLVAGPGQPQHFGDGTRLSIL.

This rearrangement joins TRBV29-1 to TRBJ2-5; tentative D call: TRBD2 (5 bases). Deletions cut 0 bases from V and 1 base from J, with 21 bases between. Germline V gives CDR1 SQVTM, CDR2 ANQGSEA. This CDR3 region has 18 residues. The CDR3 sequence: CSVEDRVGKVIRQETQYF. The CDR3 nucleotides read TGCAGCGTTGAAGATCGGGTCGGGAAGGTTATTCGCCAAGAGACCCAGTACTTC. Variable domain in full (rest from reference TRBV29-1 and TRBJ2-5): SAVISQKPSRDICQRGTSLTIQCQVDSQVTMMFWYRQQPGQSLTLIATANQGSEATYESGFVIDKFPISRPNLTFSTLTVSNMSPEDSSIYLCSVEDRVGKVIRQETQYFGPGTRLLVL.

CDR3 loop: CASSTGTSSYNEQFF. For the CDR3, the DNA is TGTGCCAGCAGCACCGGGACTAGCTCCTACAATGAGCAGTTCTTC. The chain joins TRBV11-2 to TRBJ2-1; TRBD2 matches at 8 bases. With V trimmed by 5 bases and J by 0 bases, 3 bases remained unmatched. Germline CDR1 is SGHAT and CDR2 is FQNNGV. This CDR3 region has 15 residues.

The chain uses TRBV9 and TRBJ2-2, with TRBD1 identical over 7 bases. CDR3 length: 15 amino acids. CDR1 is SGDLS, CDR2 YYNGEE, per germline. Germline trimming cut 3 bases from V and 1 base from J; bases unmatched to any gene: 3. CDR3 residues: CASSGRDRNTGELFF. The CDR3 DNA follows: TGTGCCAGCAGCGGCCGGGACAGGAACACCGGGGAGCTGTTTTTT.

The V and J genes are TRBV6-5 and TRBJ1-2; D uncertain. From germline, CDR1 is MNHEY and CDR2 SVGAGI. The V and J ends lost 4 bases and 4 bases respectively, with 16 bases between them. CDR3 length equals 15 residues. CDR3 sequence: CASSFDGSGVYGYTF. In nucleotides, the CDR3 is TGTGCCAGCAGTTTCGACGGTAGCGGAGTCTATGGCTACACCTTC.

This chain links TRBV9 with TRBJ1-2, with D possibly TRBD1 on 5 matching bases. The CDR3 sequence is 15 residues long. Germline CDR1 and CDR2: SGDLS and YYNGEE. V was shortened by 4 bases and J by 1 base, with 14 bases between the two germline ends. The CDR3 sequence is CASSTRGTFNYGYTF. The CDR3 DNA follows: TGTGCCAGCAGCACCCGCGGGACCTTTAACTATGGCTACACCTTC.

This clone came up a few times. The chain recombines TRBV19 with TRBJ2-7; the match to TRBD1 covers 11 bases. Per germline, CDR1 LNHDA and CDR2 SQIVND (reference sequence). The J segment lost 3 bases and the V segment lost 10 bases, leaving 5 bases of the junction unmatched. The CDR3 covers 13 residues. The CDR3 reads CATSGTGGYEQYF. The CDR3 nucleotides are TGTGCCACTTCCGGGACAGGGGGCTACGAGCAGTACTTC.

J is TRBJ2-3 and V is TRBV9; TRBD2 is a possible D gene (5 bases). Looked up from germline, CDR1 is SGDLS and CDR2 is YYNGEE. This CDR3 is built from 15 residues. The ends were cut back, 0 bases at V and 6 bases at J, with 14 bases in the middle. The CDR3, as DNA: TGTGCCAGCAGCGTAGCAGACGGGGTAGGGGATACGCAGTATTTT. Translating it yields CASSVADGVGDTQYF.

The chain recombines TRBV19 with TRBJ1-5; D not resolved. Germline lookup yields CDR1 LNHDA and CDR2 SQIVND (reference sequence). V lost 4 bases and J 9 bases, leaving 7 bases between the germline ends. The CDR3 totals 11 residues. The CDR3 region is CASSTPGPQHF. The DNA of the CDR3 is TGTGCCAGTAGTACCCCGGGGCCCCAGCATTTT.

J is TRBJ2-1 and V is TRBV5-4; 12 nucleotides match TRBD2. The CDR3 is made up of 18 amino acids. V trimming: 4 bases; J trimming: 0 bases; junction bases outside the gene matches: 8. Germline loops: CDR1 SGHNT, CDR2 YYREEE (reference sequence). The CDR3 reads CASSAGLAGFPSYNEQFF. CDR3 coding DNA: TGTGCCAGCAGCGCCGGACTAGCGGGGTTTCCCTCCTACAATGAGCAGTTCTTC.